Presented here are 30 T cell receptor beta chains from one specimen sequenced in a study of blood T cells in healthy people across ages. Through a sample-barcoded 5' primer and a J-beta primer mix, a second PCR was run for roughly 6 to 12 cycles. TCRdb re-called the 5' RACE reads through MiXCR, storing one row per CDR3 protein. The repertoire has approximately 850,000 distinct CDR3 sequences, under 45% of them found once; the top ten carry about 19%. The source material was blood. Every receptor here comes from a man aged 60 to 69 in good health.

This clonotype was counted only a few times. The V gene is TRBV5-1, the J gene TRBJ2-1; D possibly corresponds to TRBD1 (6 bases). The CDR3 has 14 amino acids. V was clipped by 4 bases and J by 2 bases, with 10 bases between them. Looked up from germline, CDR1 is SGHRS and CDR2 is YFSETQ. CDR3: CASSISGAYNEQFF. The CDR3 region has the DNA TGCGCCAGCAGCATTTCAGGGGCCTACAATGAGCAGTTCTTC.

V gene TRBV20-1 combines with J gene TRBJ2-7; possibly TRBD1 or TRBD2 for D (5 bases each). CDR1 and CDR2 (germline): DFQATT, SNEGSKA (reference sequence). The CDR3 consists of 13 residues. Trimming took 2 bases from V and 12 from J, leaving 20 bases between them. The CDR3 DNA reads TGCAGTGCTAGACCGACCGGGACCCCCCGTGGGTACTTC. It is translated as CSARPTGTPRGYF.

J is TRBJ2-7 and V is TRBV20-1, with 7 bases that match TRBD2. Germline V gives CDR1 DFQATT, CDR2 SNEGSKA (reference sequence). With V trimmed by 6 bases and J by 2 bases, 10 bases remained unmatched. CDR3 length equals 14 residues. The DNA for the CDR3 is TGCAGTGCCCAGAGGGGCGGGAGTACCTACGAGCAGTACTTC. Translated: CSAQRGGSTYEQYF.

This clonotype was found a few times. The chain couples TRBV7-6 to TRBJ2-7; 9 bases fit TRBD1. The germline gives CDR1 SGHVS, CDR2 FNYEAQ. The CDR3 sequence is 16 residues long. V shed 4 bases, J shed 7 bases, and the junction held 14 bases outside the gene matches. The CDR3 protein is CASSSYRDRDLGEQYF. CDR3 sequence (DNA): TGTGCCAGCAGCTCTTACCGGGACAGGGACTTAGGGGAGCAGTACTTC.

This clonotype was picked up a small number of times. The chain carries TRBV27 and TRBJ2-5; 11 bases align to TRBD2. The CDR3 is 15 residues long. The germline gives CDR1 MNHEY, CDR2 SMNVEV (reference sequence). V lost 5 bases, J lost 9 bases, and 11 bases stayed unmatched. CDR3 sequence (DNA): TGTGCCAGCAGTGTGACTAGCGGGACCGACAGAGCCCAGTACTTC. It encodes CASSVTSGTDRAQYF.

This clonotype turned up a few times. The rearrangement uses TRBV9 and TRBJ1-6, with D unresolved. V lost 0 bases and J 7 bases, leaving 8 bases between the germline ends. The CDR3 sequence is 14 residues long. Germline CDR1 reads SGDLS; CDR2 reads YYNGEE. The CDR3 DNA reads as TGTGCCAGCAGCGTAGACGGTTTCAATTCACCCCTCCACTTT. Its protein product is CASSVDGFNSPLHF.

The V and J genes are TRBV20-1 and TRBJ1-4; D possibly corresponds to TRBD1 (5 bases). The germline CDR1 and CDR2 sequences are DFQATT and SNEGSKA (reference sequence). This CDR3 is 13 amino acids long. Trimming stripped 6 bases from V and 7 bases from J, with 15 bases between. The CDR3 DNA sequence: TGCAGTGCCCTGGACAATCCGGGTGAAAAACTGTTTTTT. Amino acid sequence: CSALDNPGEKLFF.

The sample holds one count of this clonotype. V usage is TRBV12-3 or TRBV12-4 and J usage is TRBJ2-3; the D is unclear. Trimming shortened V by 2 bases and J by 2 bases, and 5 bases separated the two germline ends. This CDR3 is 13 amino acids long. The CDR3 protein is CASSLLHTDTQYF. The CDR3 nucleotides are TGTGCCAGCAGTTTATTACACACAGATACGCAGTATTTT.

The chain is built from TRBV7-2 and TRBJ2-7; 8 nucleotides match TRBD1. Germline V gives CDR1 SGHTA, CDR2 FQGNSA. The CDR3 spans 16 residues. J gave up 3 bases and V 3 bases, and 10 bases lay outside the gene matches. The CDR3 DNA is TGTGCCAGCAGCTTCGAGGCCCGACAGGGGTTCTACGAGCAGTACTTC. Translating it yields CASSFEARQGFYEQYF.

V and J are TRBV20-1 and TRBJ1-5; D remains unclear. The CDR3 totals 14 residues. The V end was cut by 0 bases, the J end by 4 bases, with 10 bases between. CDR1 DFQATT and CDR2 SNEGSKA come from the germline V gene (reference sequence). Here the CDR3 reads CSAREVSGNQPQHF. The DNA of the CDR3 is TGCAGTGCTAGAGAGGTCAGTGGGAATCAGCCCCAGCATTTT.

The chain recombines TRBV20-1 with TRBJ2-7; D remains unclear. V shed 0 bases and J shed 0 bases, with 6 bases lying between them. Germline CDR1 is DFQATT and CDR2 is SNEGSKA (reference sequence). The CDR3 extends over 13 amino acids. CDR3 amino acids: CSARETTSYEQYF. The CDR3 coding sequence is TGCAGTGCTAGAGAGACGACCTCCTACGAGCAGTACTTC.

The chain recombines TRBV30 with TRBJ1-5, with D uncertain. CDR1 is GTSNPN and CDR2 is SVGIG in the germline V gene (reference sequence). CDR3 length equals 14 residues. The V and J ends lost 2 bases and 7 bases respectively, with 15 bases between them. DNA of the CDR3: TGTGCCTGGAGTCTTGGGCAGAAAGGACAGCCCCAGCATTTT. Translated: CAWSLGQKGQPQHF.

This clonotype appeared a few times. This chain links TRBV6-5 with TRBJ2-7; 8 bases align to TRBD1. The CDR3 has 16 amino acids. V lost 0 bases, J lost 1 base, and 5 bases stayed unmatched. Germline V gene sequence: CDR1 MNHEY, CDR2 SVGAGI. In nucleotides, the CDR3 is TGTGCCAGCAGTTACTCGACAGGGGAGGTATCCTACGAGCAGTACTTC. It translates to CASSYSTGEVSYEQYF.

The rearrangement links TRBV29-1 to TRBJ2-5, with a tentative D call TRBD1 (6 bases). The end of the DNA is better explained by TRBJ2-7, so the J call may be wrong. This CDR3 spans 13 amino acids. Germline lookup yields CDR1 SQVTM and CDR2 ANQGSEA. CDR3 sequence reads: CSARTERPYEQYF. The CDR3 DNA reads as TGCAGCGCGCGGACAGAGCGGCCCTACGAGCAGTACTTC.

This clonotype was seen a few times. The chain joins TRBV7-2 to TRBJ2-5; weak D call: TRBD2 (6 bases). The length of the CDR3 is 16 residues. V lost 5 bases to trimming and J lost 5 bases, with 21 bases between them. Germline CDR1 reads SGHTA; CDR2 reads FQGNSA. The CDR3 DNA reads TGTGCCAGCAGCCCATCACTAGCCCGGGGAACGGAGACCCAGTACTTC. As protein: CASSPSLARGTETQYF.

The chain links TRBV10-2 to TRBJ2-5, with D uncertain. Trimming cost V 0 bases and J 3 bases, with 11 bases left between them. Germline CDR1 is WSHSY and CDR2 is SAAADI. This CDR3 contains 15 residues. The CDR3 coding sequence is TGCGCCAGCAGTGAGTCGAGTAGACTCAAAGAGACCCAGTACTTC. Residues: CASSESSRLKETQYF.

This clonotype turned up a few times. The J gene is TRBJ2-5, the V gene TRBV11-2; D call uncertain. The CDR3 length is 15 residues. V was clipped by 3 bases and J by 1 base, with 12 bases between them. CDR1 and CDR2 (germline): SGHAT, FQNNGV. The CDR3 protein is CASSFSVSGQETQYF. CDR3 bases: TGTGCCAGCAGCTTTTCAGTGTCGGGCCAAGAGACCCAGTACTTC.

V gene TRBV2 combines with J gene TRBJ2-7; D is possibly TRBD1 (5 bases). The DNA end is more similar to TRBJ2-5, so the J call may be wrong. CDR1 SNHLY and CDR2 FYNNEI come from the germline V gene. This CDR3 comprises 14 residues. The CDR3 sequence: CASTVRQGEETQYF. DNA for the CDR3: TGTGCCAGCACTGTACGGCAGGGTGAGGAGACCCAGTACTTC.

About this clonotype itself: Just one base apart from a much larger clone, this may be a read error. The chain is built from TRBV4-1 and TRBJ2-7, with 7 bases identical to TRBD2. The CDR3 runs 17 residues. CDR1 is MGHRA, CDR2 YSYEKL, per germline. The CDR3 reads CTSSQDPLAENLYEQYF. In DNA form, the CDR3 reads TGCACCAGCAGCCAAGATCCGCTAGCGGAGAACCTTTACGAGCAGTACTTC.

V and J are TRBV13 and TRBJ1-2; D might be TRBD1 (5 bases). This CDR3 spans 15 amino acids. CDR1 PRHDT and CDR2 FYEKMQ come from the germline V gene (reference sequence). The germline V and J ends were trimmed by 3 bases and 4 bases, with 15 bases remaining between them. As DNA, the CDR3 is TGTGCCAGCAGCTTGGGAACCCCAGGGATCTATGGCTACACCTTC. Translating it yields CASSLGTPGIYGYTF. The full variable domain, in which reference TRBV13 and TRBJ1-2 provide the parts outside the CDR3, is AAGVIQSPRHLIKEKRETATLKCYPIPRHDTVYWYQQGPGQDPQFLISFYEKMQSDKGSIPDRFSAQQFSDYHSELNMSSLELGDSALYFCASSLGTPGIYGYTFGSGTRLTVV.

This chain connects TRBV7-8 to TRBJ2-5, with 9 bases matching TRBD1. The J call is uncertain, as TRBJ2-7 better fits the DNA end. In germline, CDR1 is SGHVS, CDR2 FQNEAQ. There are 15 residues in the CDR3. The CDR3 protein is CASSRQTGTGIEQYF. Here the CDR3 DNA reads TGTGCCAGCAGCCGACAAACCGGGACAGGGATCGAGCAGTACTTC.

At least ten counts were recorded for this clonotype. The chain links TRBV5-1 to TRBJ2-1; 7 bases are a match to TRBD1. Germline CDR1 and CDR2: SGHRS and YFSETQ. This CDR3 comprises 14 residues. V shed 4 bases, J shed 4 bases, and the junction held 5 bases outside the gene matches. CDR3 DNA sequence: TGCGCCAGCAGCACGACAGGGCTTTACAATGAGCAGTTCTTC. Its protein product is CASSTTGLYNEQFF.

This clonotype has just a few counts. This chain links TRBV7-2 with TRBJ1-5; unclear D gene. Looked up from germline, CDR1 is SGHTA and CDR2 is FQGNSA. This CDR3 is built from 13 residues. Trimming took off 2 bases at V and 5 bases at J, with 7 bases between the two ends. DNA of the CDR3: TGTGCCAGCAGCTTATCATCGCATCAGCCCCAGCATTTT. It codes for CASSLSSHQPQHF.

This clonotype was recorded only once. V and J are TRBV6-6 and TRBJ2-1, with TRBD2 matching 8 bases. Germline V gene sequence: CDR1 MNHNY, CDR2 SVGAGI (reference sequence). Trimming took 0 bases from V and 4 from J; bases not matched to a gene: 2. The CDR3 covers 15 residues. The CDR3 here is CASSYSRGGYNEQFF. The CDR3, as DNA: TGTGCCAGCAGTTACTCACGGGGGGGATACAATGAGCAGTTCTTC.

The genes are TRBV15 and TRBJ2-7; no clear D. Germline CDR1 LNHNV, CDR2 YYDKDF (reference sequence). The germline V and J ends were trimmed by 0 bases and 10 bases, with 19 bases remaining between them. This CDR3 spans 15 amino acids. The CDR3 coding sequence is TGTGCCACCAGCAGAGATGCCCGGCAGCTGTTAGGCCAGTACTTC. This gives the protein CATSRDARQLLGQYF.

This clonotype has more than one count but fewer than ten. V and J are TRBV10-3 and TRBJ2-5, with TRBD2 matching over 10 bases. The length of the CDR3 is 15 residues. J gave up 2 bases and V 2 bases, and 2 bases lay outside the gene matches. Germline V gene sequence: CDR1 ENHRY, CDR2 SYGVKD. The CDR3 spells CAISELAGAQETQYF. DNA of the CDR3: TGTGCCATCAGTGAGCTAGCGGGGGCTCAAGAGACCCAGTACTTC.

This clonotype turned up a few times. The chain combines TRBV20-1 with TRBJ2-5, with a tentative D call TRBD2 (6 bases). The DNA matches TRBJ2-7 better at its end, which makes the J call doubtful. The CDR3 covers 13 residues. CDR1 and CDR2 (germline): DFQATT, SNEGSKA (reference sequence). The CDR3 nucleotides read TGCAGTGCTAGAGTCGGGGGAGAAAGCGAGCAGTACTTC. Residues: CSARVGGESEQYF.

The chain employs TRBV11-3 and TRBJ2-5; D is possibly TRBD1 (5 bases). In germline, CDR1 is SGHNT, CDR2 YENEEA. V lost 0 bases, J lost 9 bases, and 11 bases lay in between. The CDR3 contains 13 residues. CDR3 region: CASSLEAQGSQYF. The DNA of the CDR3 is TGTGCCAGCAGCTTAGAGGCCCAGGGTTCCCAGTACTTC.

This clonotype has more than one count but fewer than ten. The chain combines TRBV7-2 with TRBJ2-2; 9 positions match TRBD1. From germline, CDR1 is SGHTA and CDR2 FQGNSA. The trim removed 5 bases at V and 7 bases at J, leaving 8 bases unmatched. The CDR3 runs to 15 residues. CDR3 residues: CASSTGTGFVGELFF. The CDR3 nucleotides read TGTGCCAGCAGCACCGGGACAGGGTTTGTCGGGGAGCTGTTTTTT.

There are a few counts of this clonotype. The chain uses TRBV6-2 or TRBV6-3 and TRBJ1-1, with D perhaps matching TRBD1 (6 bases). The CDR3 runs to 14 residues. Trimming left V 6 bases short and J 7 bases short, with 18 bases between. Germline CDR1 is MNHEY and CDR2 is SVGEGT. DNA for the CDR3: TGTGCCAGCAGCCCGAGGCTGGGGGCCATTGAAGCTTTCTTT. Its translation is CASSPRLGAIEAFF.